These 30 T cell receptor beta chains came from one sample sequenced in a study of shared clonotypes between healthy human individuals. Produced via immunoSEQ multiplex PCR; TCRdb's table is partial and in-frame only. The data show hundreds of thousands of clones, about 96% seen once. Sequenced: naive CD4+ T cells sorted from blood. This sample's subset: CD45RA+ positively selected. The receptors stem from a woman aged 25 to 39 in good health.

This clone occurred once. The chain carries TRBV29-1 and TRBJ2-5, with D possibly matching TRBD2 (6 bases). With 3 bases removed from V and 4 bases from J, the gap between germline ends came to 9 bases. CDR3 length: 12 amino acids. Per germline, CDR1 SQVTM and CDR2 ANQGSEA. In nucleotides, the CDR3 is TGCAGCGTTGACAGGGAGGCAGAGACCCAGTACTTC. It codes for CSVDREAETQYF.

This chain links TRBV9 with TRBJ1-1; TRBD1 matches at 10 bases. CDR3 size: 17 residues. Trimming took 4 bases from V and 0 from J; bases not matched to a gene: 9. Germline lookup yields CDR1 SGDLS and CDR2 YYNGEE. The CDR3 sequence: CASSRTGGPSMNTEAFF. CDR3 DNA sequence: TGTGCCAGCAGCCGGACAGGGGGACCATCTATGAACACTGAAGCTTTCTTT.

V usage is TRBV19 and J usage is TRBJ1-2, with TRBD1 matching over 7 bases. The CDR3 has 14 amino acids. V dropped 7 bases and J dropped 4; count of bases not matched to a gene: 9. CDR1 LNHDA and CDR2 SQIVND come from the germline V gene (reference sequence). The CDR3 protein is CASIDAGDSYGYTF. CDR3 nucleotides: TGTGCCAGTATAGACGCGGGGGACAGCTATGGCTACACCTTC.

This chain uses TRBV5-4 with TRBJ2-2; a weak D match, TRBD2 (5 bases). Germline V gene data show CDR1 as SGHNT and CDR2 as YYREEE (reference sequence). The ends were cut back, 0 bases at V and 7 bases at J, with 10 bases in the middle. The CDR3 length is 14 residues. This CDR3 reads CASSLDQSGGELFF. The CDR3 DNA sequence: TGTGCCAGCAGCTTGGACCAGAGCGGCGGGGAGCTGTTTTTT.

The J gene is TRBJ2-7, the V gene TRBV7-8; TRBD2 matches at 10 bases. CDR3 length equals 17 residues. V lost 5 bases and J lost 4; bases outside the gene matches: 14. Germline loops: CDR1 SGHVS, CDR2 FQNEAQ. The DNA of the CDR3 is TGTGCCAGCAGCGCCATAGCGGGAGGCTGGAACCGTTACGAGCAGTACTTC. This translates into CASSAIAGGWNRYEQYF. The full variable domain, rest sourced from reference TRBV7-8 and TRBJ2-7, is GAGVSQSPRYKVAKRGQDVALRCDPISGHVSLFWYQQALGQGPEFLTYFQNEAQLDKSGLPSDRFFAERPEGSVSTLKIQRTQQEDSAVYLCASSAIAGGWNRYEQYFGPGTRLTVT.

The rearrangement links TRBV5-1 to TRBJ2-1; no reliable D call. The CDR3 consists of 12 residues. Germline V gene data show CDR1 as SGHRS and CDR2 as YFSETQ. V gave up 3 bases and J gave up 7 bases, with 8 bases separating them. CDR3 DNA sequence: TGCGCCAGCAGCTGGGGAATTAATGAGCAGTTCTTC. Encoded protein: CASSWGINEQFF.

This sequence joins TRBV2 and TRBJ2-1, with 11 positions matching TRBD2. This CDR3 contains 15 residues. Losses at the gene ends were 3 bases for V and 9 bases for J; bases not matched to a gene: 7. In germline, CDR1 is SNHLY, CDR2 FYNNEI. CDR3 in amino acids: CASSELAGGVSEQFF. The CDR3, as DNA: TGTGCCAGCAGTGAGCTAGCGGGAGGAGTGAGTGAGCAGTTCTTC.

The chain is built from TRBV4-1 and TRBJ2-1; no reliable D call. Germline V lookup: CDR1 MGHRA, CDR2 YSYEKL. Trimming removed 1 base from V and 0 bases from J, with 7 bases in between. CDR3 size: 15 residues. The CDR3: CASSQGGSSYNEQFF. CDR3 sequence (DNA): TGCGCCAGCAGCCAAGGGGGTAGCTCCTACAATGAGCAGTTCTTC.

This rearrangement joins TRBV5-1 to TRBJ1-1; 9 bases fit TRBD1. Germline V gene lookup returns CDR1 SGHRS and CDR2 YFSETQ. The CDR3 runs to 17 residues. Unmatched junction bases numbered 14, after V lost 4 bases and J lost 4 bases. The CDR3 is CASSLSGTGFEATEAFF. In DNA, the CDR3 is TGCGCCAGCAGCCTCTCCGGGACAGGGTTTGAGGCCACTGAAGCTTTCTTT.

The chain carries TRBV7-8 and TRBJ2-7; TRBD2 is a possible D gene (5 bases). The CDR3 extends over 17 amino acids. Germline CDR1 and CDR2: SGHVS and FQNEAQ. Deletions cut 0 bases from V and 3 bases from J, with 18 bases between. CDR3 sequence reads: CASSLARSNQEVYEQYF. CDR3 coding DNA: TGTGCCAGCAGCTTAGCGCGCTCAAATCAGGAGGTCTACGAGCAGTACTTC.

The gene calls are TRBV19 and TRBJ2-4, with 9 bases that match TRBD2. Germline V gives CDR1 LNHDA, CDR2 SQIVND (reference sequence). V lost 3 bases to trimming and J lost 0 bases; unmatched junction nucleotides: 6. The CDR3 covers 17 residues. The CDR3 nucleotides are TGTGCCAGTAGTATGGTGGGACTAGCCCTAGCCAAAAACATTCAGTACTTC. It translates to CASSMVGLALAKNIQYF.

This rearrangement joins TRBV2 to TRBJ2-5; TRBD1 is a possible D gene (6 bases). The CDR3 is made up of 13 amino acids. V gave up 5 bases and J gave up 4 bases, with 11 bases separating them. CDR1 SNHLY and CDR2 FYNNEI come from the germline V gene. The CDR3 DNA reads TGTGCCAGCAGTCCCAGGGGTGGAGAGACCCAGTACTTC. This sequence encodes CASSPRGGETQYF.

The J gene is TRBJ2-7, the V gene TRBV28; D is possibly TRBD1 (6 bases). The length of the CDR3 is 12 residues. From germline, CDR1 is MDHEN and CDR2 SYDVKM. Trimming cost V 7 bases and J 5 bases, with 12 bases left between them. The CDR3 DNA reads TGTGCCAGCAATTCAGGGGTACACGAGCAGTACTTC. Amino acid sequence: CASNSGVHEQYF.

The chain combines TRBV6-5 with TRBJ2-1, with 10 bases aligning to TRBD2. This CDR3 region has 16 residues. V was pared by 0 bases and J by 6 bases, with 5 bases of the junction left unmatched. Germline CDR1 is MNHEY and CDR2 is SVGAGI. The CDR3 here is CASSYSRASGGNEQFF. CDR3 nucleotide sequence: TGTGCCAGCAGTTACTCTAGGGCTAGCGGGGGCAATGAGCAGTTCTTC.

The V and J genes are TRBV29-1 and TRBJ1-1; D unresolved. This CDR3 is built from 13 residues. In germline, CDR1 is SQVTM, CDR2 ANQGSEA. Trimming stripped 2 bases from V and 8 bases from J, with 15 bases between. CDR3 coding DNA: TGCAGCGTTGAACCGCGTCTCAGCGACGAAGCTTTCTTT. This gives the protein CSVEPRLSDEAFF.

V is TRBV27 and J is TRBJ1-4; perhaps TRBD1 as D (5 bases). V was cut by 5 bases and J by 7 bases, with 14 bases left in between. Germline V gene lookup returns CDR1 MNHEY and CDR2 SMNVEV (reference sequence). The CDR3 contains 14 residues. In nucleotides, the CDR3 is TGTGCCAGCAGTACGACAGAAGAGGGTGAAAAACTGTTTTTT. Translated, it gives CASSTTEEGEKLFF.

This rearrangement joins TRBV7-9 to TRBJ2-5; 9 nucleotides align to TRBD2. The CDR3 length is 15 residues. Germline V lookup: CDR1 SEHNR, CDR2 FQNEAQ (reference sequence). Trimming at V came to 3 bases and at J to 6 bases, leaving 8 bases not matched to a gene. The CDR3 here is CASSFPLAGLKTQYF. The CDR3 nucleotides are TGTGCCAGCAGCTTCCCTCTAGCGGGACTCAAGACCCAGTACTTC.

This chain joins TRBV5-8 and TRBJ1-4; 7 bases agree with TRBD1. Germline values: CDR1 SGHTS, CDR2 YDEGEE. J gave up 0 bases and V 2 bases, and 13 bases lay outside the gene matches. The CDR3 contains 19 residues. The CDR3 region has the DNA TGTGCCAGCAGCTTTCGGCCGACAGGGTCCCCTGCAACTAATGAAAAACTGTTTTTT. It translates to CASSFRPTGSPATNEKLFF.

This sequence joins TRBV6-6 and TRBJ2-3, with a tentative D call TRBD1 (6 bases). CDR3 length: 15 amino acids. Germline V gives CDR1 MNHNY, CDR2 SVGAGI (reference sequence). V gave up 6 bases and J gave up 5 bases, with 18 bases separating them. The CDR3 loop reads CASRTRTARGDTQYF. In DNA form, the CDR3 reads TGTGCCAGCAGGACGAGGACAGCGAGGGGAGATACGCAGTATTTT.

The V gene is TRBV5-4, the J gene TRBJ2-7, with D possibly matching TRBD2 (5 bases). Germline-derived CDR1 and CDR2 are SGHNT and YYREEE (reference sequence). The V gene lost 4 bases and the J gene lost 4 bases, with 9 bases spanning the gap. This CDR3 is built from 12 residues. CDR3 sequence reads: CASSASGYEQYF. CDR3 bases: TGTGCCAGCAGCGCGTCGGGATACGAGCAGTACTTC.

The rearrangement uses TRBV4-1 and TRBJ2-2; TRBD2 matches at 16 bases. Germline V gene lookup returns CDR1 MGHRA and CDR2 YSYEKL. V dropped 0 bases and J dropped 0; count of bases not matched to a gene: 10. The CDR3 length is 22 residues. The chain's CDR3 is CASSQDGGLAGGVIANTGELFF. CDR3 bases: TGCGCCAGCAGCCAAGACGGGGGACTAGCGGGAGGGGTTATTGCGAACACCGGGGAGCTGTTTTTT.

This rearrangement joins TRBV9 to TRBJ2-7, with TRBD2 identical over 7 bases. With 4 bases clipped from V and 3 bases from J, the junction kept 7 bases outside the gene matches. The germline CDR1 and CDR2 sequences are SGDLS and YYNGEE. The CDR3 is made up of 14 amino acids. The CDR3 nucleotides read TGTGCCAGCAGCTCCGCCGGGACTAACTACGAGCAGTACTTC. Encoded protein: CASSSAGTNYEQYF.

This chain links TRBV27 with TRBJ1-1, with D tentatively TRBD1 (6 bases). The V and J ends lost 1 base and 7 bases respectively, with 13 bases between them. This CDR3 spans 14 amino acids. The germline CDR1 and CDR2 sequences are MNHEY and SMNVEV (reference sequence). CDR3 sequence: CASSLFGGPVEAFF. The CDR3 DNA reads TGTGCCAGCAGTTTATTTGGGGGCCCCGTTGAAGCTTTCTTT.

The V call is TRBV27, the J call TRBJ2-7; no reliable D call. From germline, CDR1 is MNHEY and CDR2 SMNVEV (reference sequence). The CDR3 has 13 residues. Trimming took 5 bases from V and 3 from J, leaving 11 bases between them. The CDR3 is CASSRTPSYEQYF. The CDR3 DNA is TGTGCCAGCAGTCGAACCCCGAGCTACGAGCAGTACTTC.

This clone appeared once. The chain has TRBV5-5 and TRBJ1-2; 8 bases match TRBD1. Germline V gene sequence: CDR1 SGHKS, CDR2 YYEKEE (reference sequence). J lost 1 base, V lost 2 bases, and 4 bases had no gene match. The CDR3 runs to 15 residues. The CDR3 coding sequence is TGTGCCAGCAGCTTCGGGGACAGGCATAACTATGGCTACACCTTC. This codes for CASSFGDRHNYGYTF.

V is TRBV18 and J is TRBJ2-2, with D possibly being TRBD2 (6 bases). V dropped 2 bases and J dropped 4 bases, with 11 bases sitting between them. The CDR3 has 15 residues. In germline, CDR1 is KGHSH, CDR2 LQKENI. The CDR3 nucleotides read TGTGCCAGCTCACCAGAGAGCGGGCCCACCGGGGAGCTGTTTTTT. Amino acid sequence: CASSPESGPTGELFF.

For the CDR3, the DNA is TGTGCCAGCAGCGGGGGTGGGCAGACCCAGTACTTC. It codes for CASSGGGQTQYF. The chain links TRBV6-1 to TRBJ2-5; TRBD2 is a possible D gene (6 bases). CDR1 is MNHNS, CDR2 SASEGT, per germline. This CDR3 is built from 12 residues. V was cut by 6 bases and J by 6 bases, with 11 bases left in between.

The chain uses TRBV28 and TRBJ2-5; D gene unclear. The germline V and J ends were trimmed by 2 bases and 3 bases, with 4 bases remaining between them. This CDR3 is built from 12 residues. Germline V lookup: CDR1 MDHEN, CDR2 SYDVKM. CDR3 DNA sequence: TGTGCCAGCAGTTTAACTAAAGAGACCCAGTACTTC. This gives the protein CASSLTKETQYF.

V usage is TRBV2 and J usage is TRBJ1-5; D uncertain. Germline loops: CDR1 SNHLY, CDR2 FYNNEI. V lost 5 bases to trimming and J lost 9 bases, with 8 bases between them. The CDR3 sequence is 11 residues long. Here the CDR3 DNA reads TGTGCCAGCAGTCCGGAGGGGCCCCAGCATTTT. Its translation: CASSPEGPQHF.

The gene calls are TRBV27 and TRBJ1-4; the D is unclear. The CDR3 spans 15 residues. Germline V gives CDR1 MNHEY, CDR2 SMNVEV (reference sequence). V was trimmed by 5 bases and J by 1 base, leaving 11 bases between them. This chain's CDR3 is CASSPSGGTNEKLFF. CDR3 DNA sequence: TGTGCCAGCAGTCCCTCCGGAGGAACTAATGAAAAACTGTTTTTT.